The TCR beta chain described here comes from a study of OX40 agonist ivuxolimab in advanced cancers. Across the study: Patients with prior anti-PD-1, anti-PD-L1 or anti-CTLA-4 therapy were eligible; less than 50% had some. Overall study results and limits: Partial responders dosed at 0.1-3.0 mg/kg displayed clonal expansion ranking among the lowest. Researchers did not determine the expanded peripheral T cells' antigen specificity.

Germline CDR1 and CDR2: SGHTA and FQGTGA. CDR3 size: 15 residues. The cohort excluded patients with autoimmune disease history or systemic immunosuppression. About this clone: The antigen is undetermined.

Here immunoSEQ multiplex PCR was the method, and the copy in TCRdb shows in-frame clones only, minus some. The table has more than 85,000 clones, around nine tenths seen once. The chain is built from TRBV7-3 and TRBJ2-5; TRBD1 agrees at 7 bases. The J call may be incorrect, as the DNA end agrees better with TRBJ2-7. This TCR was recovered from an adult with an advanced solid tumor such as melanoma, head and neck, liver or kidney cancer. Sequencing used CD4+ or CD8+ T cells sorted from blood, obtained in a trial of the OX40 agonist ivuxolimab. In DNA form, the CDR3 reads TGTGCCAGCAGCTTAAATGGACAGGACTCCTACGAGCAGTACTTC. It specifies CASSLNGQDSYEQYF.